These 17 T cell receptor beta chains came from one sample sequenced in a study of OX40 agonist ivuxolimab in advanced cancers. Generated by immunoSEQ multiplex PCR, the TCRdb table keeps only in-frame clones and is missing some. The table lists approximately 48,000 clones, approximately 90% of them singletons, with around 10% in the top ten. The source was CD4+ or CD8+ T cells sorted from blood, collected in a trial of the OX40 agonist ivuxolimab. These receptors were obtained from an adult with an advanced solid tumor such as melanoma, head and neck, liver or kidney cancer.

The genes are TRBV6-5 and TRBJ1-1; perhaps TRBD1 as D (5 bases). From germline, CDR1 is MNHEY and CDR2 SVGAGI. V was cut by 2 bases and J by 10 bases, with 14 bases left in between. The CDR3 spans 13 residues. The CDR3 spells CASSYTGGVVAFF. DNA of the CDR3: TGTGCCAGCAGTTACACCGGAGGGGTGGTAGCTTTCTTT.

This clone was observed once. The J gene is TRBJ2-7, the V gene TRBV27, with D hard to call. The CDR3 is made up of 14 amino acids. The germline CDR1 and CDR2 sequences are MNHEY and SMNVEV (reference sequence). V was shortened by 2 bases and J by 2 bases, with 10 bases between the two germline ends. The CDR3 region has the DNA TGTGCCAGCAGTTTACCCGGAATTACCTACGAGCAGTACTTC. It is translated as CASSLPGITYEQYF.

V and J are TRBV10-3 and TRBJ2-1; 9 nucleotides line up with TRBD1. V gave up 8 bases and J gave up 7 bases; unmatched junction bases: 3. CDR1 ENHRY and CDR2 SYGVKD come from the germline V gene. This CDR3 has 12 residues. CDR3 coding DNA: TGTGCCATCGCGGGACAGGGAAATGAGCAGTTCTTC. Residues: CAIAGQGNEQFF.

As concerns this clone: Other DNA sequences from this sample encode an identical CDR3 as well. The V gene is TRBV27, the J gene TRBJ2-7; D gene ambiguous. Germline V lookup: CDR1 MNHEY, CDR2 SMNVEV (reference sequence). The CDR3 runs 11 residues. Trimming shortened V by 3 bases and J by 3 bases, and 3 bases separated the two germline ends. This CDR3 is CASSLGYEQYF. The CDR3 nucleotides are TGTGCCAGCAGTTTGGGCTACGAGCAGTACTTC.

The V gene is TRBV4-3, the J gene TRBJ2-7, with 7 bases aligning to TRBD1. Germline CDR1 LGHNA, CDR2 YSLEER. With V trimmed by 0 bases and J by 0 bases, 2 bases remained unmatched. CDR3 size: 15 residues. CDR3 amino acids: CASSQDWTGSYEQYF. CDR3 coding DNA: TGCGCCAGCAGCCAAGATTGGACAGGCTCCTACGAGCAGTACTTC.

CDR3 region: CASTLYRDFQETQYF. DNA of the CDR3: TGTGCCAGCACCCTCTATAGGGACTTTCAAGAGACCCAGTACTTC. The chain has TRBV6-6 and TRBJ2-5, with D perhaps matching TRBD2 (6 bases). The germline CDR1 and CDR2 sequences are MNHNY and SVGAGI (reference sequence). V lost 7 bases and J lost 2, with 17 bases in between. CDR3 length equals 15 residues.

The rearrangement joins TRBV5-1 to TRBJ2-1; D not certain. The V and J ends lost 4 bases and 1 base respectively, with 9 bases between them. The CDR3 extends over 14 amino acids. Germline V gene lookup returns CDR1 SGHRS and CDR2 YFSETQ. CDR3 residues: CASSPRASYNEQFF. DNA for the CDR3: TGCGCCAGCAGCCCCCGGGCATCCTACAATGAGCAGTTCTTC.

This chain connects TRBV11-2 to TRBJ1-6; D not certain. V was cut by 2 bases and J by 1 base, with 0 bases left in between. CDR1 SGHAT and CDR2 FQNNGV come from the germline V gene. The CDR3 is made up of 13 amino acids. The CDR3 spells CASSLSYNSPLHF. The CDR3 DNA is TGTGCCAGCAGCTTATCCTATAATTCACCCCTCCACTTT.

This chain links TRBV9 with TRBJ2-1; D is undetermined. CDR1 SGDLS and CDR2 YYNGEE come from the germline V gene. Trimming pared 0 bases from V and 2 bases from J, leaving 9 bases between. The CDR3 covers 15 residues. CDR3 protein: CASSVGATPYNEQFF. For the CDR3, the DNA is TGTGCCAGCAGCGTAGGTGCGACCCCCTACAATGAGCAGTTCTTC.

The V gene is TRBV6-5, the J gene TRBJ2-5; D possibly corresponds to TRBD1 (6 bases). The V end lost 2 bases, the J end lost 2 bases, and 12 bases lay between the germline ends. Germline loops: CDR1 MNHEY, CDR2 SVGAGI. This CDR3 has 15 amino acids. Written as DNA, the CDR3 is TGTGCCAGCAGTTACAGGGACATTCGTCAAGAGACCCAGTACTTC. This gives the protein CASSYRDIRQETQYF.

This chain joins TRBV6-8 and TRBJ1-1; TRBD1 matches 9 bases. The CDR3 consists of 17 residues. V lost 5 bases and J lost 0; bases outside the gene matches: 10. CDR1 and CDR2 (germline): MNHGY, SAAAGT. The DNA of the CDR3 is TGTGCCAGCAGTCTTACAGGGGGCGCGATACTGAACACTGAAGCTTTCTTT. It is translated as CASSLTGGAILNTEAFF.

The chain employs TRBV4-3 and TRBJ2-1, with 13 nucleotides matching TRBD2. Germline V CDR1 and CDR2: LGHNA, YSLEER. This CDR3 comprises 17 residues. V shed 0 bases, J shed 3 bases, and the junction held 2 bases outside the gene matches. CDR3 DNA: TGCGCCAGCAGCCAAGAACTAGCGGGAGGGGGCTACAATGAGCAGTTCTTC. Protein product: CASSQELAGGGYNEQFF.

V gene TRBV9 combines with J gene TRBJ2-1; D gene unclear. CDR3 length equals 12 residues. V lost 2 bases and J lost 5, with 5 bases in between. Germline V gene sequence: CDR1 SGDLS, CDR2 YYNGEE. CDR3 region: CASSVENNEQFF. Written as DNA, the CDR3 is TGTGCCAGCAGCGTGGAGAACAATGAGCAGTTCTTC.

The rearrangement links TRBV27 to TRBJ1-1; TRBD1 might be the D (5 bases). V lost 0 bases to trimming and J lost 4 bases, with 9 bases between them. Germline assignment: CDR1 MNHEY and CDR2 SMNVEV (reference sequence). The CDR3 is made up of 14 amino acids. In DNA, the CDR3 is TGTGCCAGCAGTTTATCGAGCGGGGGCACTGAAGCTTTCTTT. Translated, it gives CASSLSSGGTEAFF.

The rearrangement uses TRBV7-9 and TRBJ1-2; possibly TRBD1 for D (5 bases). The germline V gene has CDR1 SEHNR and CDR2 FQNEAQ (reference sequence). The CDR3 is 13 amino acids. Trimming cost V 6 bases and J 7 bases, with 15 bases left between them. The CDR3 nucleotides read TGTGCCAGCAGACCTGACAGTCCTCTTGGCTACACCTTC. Translating it yields CASRPDSPLGYTF. Drawing the rest from reference TRBV7-9 and TRBJ1-2, the complete variable domain is DTGVSQNPRHKITKRGQNVTFRCDPISEHNRLYWYRQTLGQGPEFLTYFQNEAQLEKSRLLSDRFSAERPKGSFSTLEIQRTEQGDSAMYLCASRPDSPLGYTFGSGTRLTVV.

J is TRBJ1-1 and V is TRBV18, with D perhaps TRBD1 (6 bases). Germline V gives CDR1 KGHSH, CDR2 LQKENI. Trimming took 3 bases from V and 1 from J, leaving 15 bases between them. The CDR3 has 16 residues. CDR3 sequence: CASSPPVGGRNTEAFF. DNA of the CDR3: TGTGCCAGCTCACCCCCAGTTGGGGGGCGGAACACTGAAGCTTTCTTT.

With regard to this clone: A read error may produce the germline difference seen at one junction end. The chain carries TRBV7-7 and TRBJ2-5; TRBD1 might be the D (7 bases). The germline V gene has CDR1 SSHAT and CDR2 FNYEAQ (reference sequence). The CDR3 contains 14 residues. The CDR3 nucleotides are TGTGCTAGCAGCCCCAGGGGGGCCCAAGAGACCCAGTACTTC. This encodes CASSPRGAQETQYF.